Listed below are T cell receptor beta chains from one sample, sequenced in a study. One entry per CDR3 protein, called by TCRdb with MiXCR from the 5' RACE reads. This table holds tens of thousands of distinct CDR3 sequences, 25% to 35% found once. Sequenced material: tumor-infiltrating memory CD4+ T cells sorted from the breast tumor. The receptors shown here come from a female donor with breast cancer. CDR3s include the opening cysteine and the closing phenylalanine or tryptophan. Each record gives: clone size, V gene, J gene, D gene, CDR3 protein, CDR3 DNA. A D gene is named only where the DNA matches it firmly. Rows give clone size only sometimes, using once, few, many, or a class for an expanded clone.

clone_size: few; v_call: TRBV5-6; j_call: TRBJ1-5; d_call: .; cdr3_aa: CASSSLAGPRQPQHF; cdr3_nt: TGTGCCAGCAGCTCCCTGGCAGGGCCGAGGCAGCCCCAGCATTTT
clone_size: once; v_call: TRBV4-2; j_call: TRBJ2-1; d_call: TRBD2; cdr3_aa: CASSQVVGTGLHNEQFF; cdr3_nt: TGTGCCAGCAGCCAGGTAGTGGGCACGGGACTACACAATGAGCAGTTCTTC
clone_size: few; v_call: TRBV6-4; j_call: TRBJ1-5; d_call: .; cdr3_aa: CASSDSQGRYSNQPQHF; cdr3_nt: TGTGCCAGCAGTGACTCTCAGGGGCGATATAGCAATCAGCCCCAGCATTTT
clone_size: few; v_call: TRBV15; j_call: TRBJ2-3; d_call: .; cdr3_aa: CATSRVRGMSTDTQYF; cdr3_nt: TGTGCCACCAGCAGAGTTCGCGGGATGAGCACAGATACGCAGTATTTT
clone_size: .; v_call: TRBV7-8; j_call: TRBJ2-5; d_call: TRBD1; cdr3_aa: CASSLGGQNIETQYF; cdr3_nt: TGTGCCAGCAGCCTAGGGGGACAGAACATAGAGACCCAGTACTTC
clone_size: few; v_call: TRBV5-6; j_call: TRBJ2-6; d_call: .; cdr3_aa: CASSLERAGGANVLTF; cdr3_nt: TGTGCCAGCAGCTTGGAAAGGGCGGGAGGGGCCAACGTCCTGACTTTC
clone_size: few; v_call: TRBV4-3; j_call: TRBJ1-3; d_call: TRBD1; cdr3_aa: CASSQSQTGNTIYF; cdr3_nt: TGCGCCAGCAGCCAATCCCAGACAGGGAACACCATATATTTT
clone_size: many; v_call: TRBV12-3/TRBV12-4; j_call: TRBJ2-5; d_call: .; cdr3_aa: CASRNTKGVETQYF; cdr3_nt: TGTGCCAGCAGAAACACGAAGGGGGTAGAGACCCAGTACTTC
clone_size: .; v_call: TRBV9; j_call: TRBJ2-3; d_call: .; cdr3_aa: CASEGGISSTDTQYF; cdr3_nt: TGTGCCAGCGAGGGTGGAATTTCTAGCACAGATACGCAGTATTTT
clone_size: .; v_call: TRBV7-3; j_call: TRBJ2-1; d_call: TRBD2; cdr3_aa: CASSLREGNEQSF; cdr3_nt: TGTGCCAGCAGCTTACGGGAGGGCAATGAGCAGTCCTTC
clone_size: .; v_call: TRBV6-6; j_call: TRBJ2-1; d_call: TRBD2; cdr3_aa: CASSLAGGQRNNEQFF; cdr3_nt: TGTGCCAGCAGCCTAGCGGGAGGCCAGAGGAACAATGAGCAGTTCTTC
clone_size: few; v_call: TRBV12-3/TRBV12-4; j_call: TRBJ2-2; d_call: TRBD2; cdr3_aa: CASSLDPGGAATGELFF; cdr3_nt: TGTGCCAGCAGTTTAGATCCGGGAGGCGCGGCCACCGGGGAGCTGTTTTTT
clone_size: many; v_call: TRBV7-2; j_call: TRBJ2-2; d_call: .; cdr3_aa: CASSLGGGSDTGELFF; cdr3_nt: TGTGCCAGCAGCTTAGGAGGGGGGAGCGACACCGGGGAGCTGTTTTTT
clone_size: .; v_call: TRBV6-5; j_call: TRBJ1-1; d_call: .; cdr3_aa: CASSYSLRGARNTEAFF; cdr3_nt: TGTGCCAGCAGTTACTCCCTCAGGGGCGCACGGAACACTGAAGCTTTCTTT
clone_size: .; v_call: TRBV5-1; j_call: TRBJ1-1; d_call: .; cdr3_aa: CASSLSSEAFF; cdr3_nt: TGCGCCAGCAGCTTGTCGTCTGAAGCTTTCTTT
clone_size: .; v_call: TRBV28; j_call: TRBJ2-7; d_call: TRBD2; cdr3_aa: CASSTWTSGIYGQYF; cdr3_nt: TGTGCCAGCAGTACATGGACTAGCGGGATCTACGGGCAGTACTTC
clone_size: few; v_call: TRBV7-8; j_call: TRBJ1-4; d_call: TRBD1; cdr3_aa: CASSPPRDRGPELFF; cdr3_nt: TGTGCCAGCAGCCCACCGAGGGACAGGGGGCCTGAACTGTTTTTT
clone_size: .; v_call: TRBV5-6; j_call: TRBJ2-5; d_call: .; cdr3_aa: CASSDTGSGQETQYF; cdr3_nt: TGTGCCAGCAGCGATACAGGTAGTGGACAAGAGACCCAGTACTTC
clone_size: .; v_call: TRBV20-1; j_call: TRBJ2-3; d_call: .; cdr3_aa: CSGRVVSGTDTQYF; cdr3_nt: TGCAGTGGTAGAGTTGTGAGCGGCACAGATACGCAGTATTTT
clone_size: few; v_call: TRBV29-1; j_call: TRBJ1-4; d_call: .; cdr3_aa: CSVEAPWGGGEKLFF; cdr3_nt: TGCAGCGTTGAGGCGCCATGGGGGGGAGGCGAAAAACTGTTTTTT
clone_size: few; v_call: TRBV4-1; j_call: TRBJ2-1; d_call: TRBD1; cdr3_aa: CASSRDSHEQFF; cdr3_nt: TGCGCCAGCAGCCGGGACAGCCATGAGCAGTTCTTC
clone_size: once; v_call: TRBV3-1; j_call: TRBJ1-6; d_call: .; cdr3_aa: CASSQASGISPLHF; cdr3_nt: TGTGCCAGCAGCCAGGCGAGCGGGATATCACCCCTCCACTTT
clone_size: many; v_call: TRBV27; j_call: TRBJ1-6; d_call: .; cdr3_aa: CASSPQAVVNSPLHF; cdr3_nt: TGTGCCAGCAGCCCCCAGGCGGTGGTGAATTCACCCCTCCACTTT
clone_size: .; v_call: TRBV7-8; j_call: TRBJ2-1; d_call: .; cdr3_aa: CASSLELTTLRQFF; cdr3_nt: TGTGCCAGCAGCTTAGAATTGACTACCCTTCGGCAGTTCTTC
clone_size: .; v_call: TRBV30; j_call: TRBJ2-5; d_call: TRBD1; cdr3_aa: CAWSLTGGAETQYF; cdr3_nt: TGTGCCTGGAGTCTAACAGGGGGCGCGGAGACCCAGTACTTC
clone_size: few; v_call: TRBV7-8; j_call: TRBJ2-7; d_call: .; cdr3_aa: CASSLVVGNEQYF; cdr3_nt: TGTGCCAGCAGCTTAGTCGTCGGTAACGAGCAGTACTTC
clone_size: .; v_call: TRBV6-1; j_call: TRBJ2-7; d_call: TRBD1; cdr3_aa: CAVPGQGYEQYF; cdr3_nt: TGTGCCGTTCCGGGACAGGGCTACGAGCAGTACTTC
clone_size: many; v_call: TRBV30; j_call: TRBJ1-1; d_call: .; cdr3_aa: CAWSGRNEAFF; cdr3_nt: TGTGCCTGGAGTGGTCGAAATGAAGCTTTCTTT
clone_size: .; v_call: TRBV20-1; j_call: TRBJ2-7; d_call: TRBD2; cdr3_aa: CSARPSGYYEQYF; cdr3_nt: TGCAGTGCTAGACCTAGCGGCTACTACGAGCAGTACTTC
clone_size: few; v_call: TRBV3-1; j_call: TRBJ2-7; d_call: .; cdr3_aa: CASSQDLSVLYEQYF; cdr3_nt: TGTGCCAGCAGCCAAGATCTATCGGTCCTCTACGAGCAGTACTTC
clone_size: .; v_call: TRBV6-6; j_call: TRBJ1-5; d_call: TRBD1; cdr3_aa: CASSQGAGQPQHF; cdr3_nt: TGTGCCAGCAGCCAGGGGGCAGGGCAGCCCCAGCATTTT
clone_size: few; v_call: TRBV7-3; j_call: TRBJ1-4; d_call: .; cdr3_aa: CASSAGINEKLFF; cdr3_nt: TGTGCCAGCAGCGCCGGGATTAATGAAAAACTGTTTTTT
clone_size: .; v_call: TRBV30; j_call: TRBJ2-2; d_call: .; cdr3_aa: CAWIPQGPGELFF; cdr3_nt: TGTGCCTGGATTCCCCAGGGGCCCGGGGAGCTGTTTTTT
clone_size: .; v_call: TRBV6-1; j_call: TRBJ2-1; d_call: .; cdr3_aa: CASSDRGTIHEQFF; cdr3_nt: TGTGCCAGCAGTGACAGGGGAACGATTCATGAGCAGTTCTTC
clone_size: few; v_call: TRBV29-1; j_call: TRBJ2-2; d_call: .; cdr3_aa: CSVEGQKPNTGELFF; cdr3_nt: TGCAGCGTTGAAGGTCAAAAGCCCAACACCGGGGAGCTGTTTTTT
clone_size: .; v_call: TRBV12-3/TRBV12-4; j_call: TRBJ2-3; d_call: .; cdr3_aa: CASSDRGGTDTQYF; cdr3_nt: TGTGCCAGCTCGGATCGTGGGGGCACAGATACGCAGTATTTT
clone_size: .; v_call: TRBV2; j_call: TRBJ1-1; d_call: .; cdr3_aa: CASSEYGEAFF; cdr3_nt: TGTGCCAGCAGTGAATACGGTGAGGCTTTCTTT
clone_size: once; v_call: TRBV27; j_call: TRBJ1-6; d_call: .; cdr3_aa: CASSLAGNYNSPLHF; cdr3_nt: TGTGCCAGCAGTTTAGCGGGAAACTATAATTCACCCCTCCACTTT
clone_size: .; v_call: TRBV20-1; j_call: TRBJ2-1; d_call: TRBD1; cdr3_aa: CSARTWTGSNEQFF; cdr3_nt: TGCAGTGCTCGCACCTGGACAGGGTCCAATGAGCAGTTCTTC
clone_size: .; v_call: TRBV6-5; j_call: TRBJ1-6; d_call: .; cdr3_aa: CASSYSGGTYNSPLHF; cdr3_nt: TGTGCCAGCAGTTACTCAGGAGGTACCTATAATTCACCCCTCCACTTT
clone_size: few; v_call: TRBV29-1; j_call: TRBJ2-4; d_call: .; cdr3_aa: CSVGTGKALAKNIQYF; cdr3_nt: TGCAGCGTTGGTACAGGGAAGGCCTTAGCCAAAAACATTCAGTACTTC
clone_size: many; v_call: TRBV2; j_call: TRBJ2-6; d_call: .; cdr3_aa: CASSEVSGANVLTF; cdr3_nt: TGTGCCAGCAGTGAAGTCTCTGGGGCCAACGTCCTGACTTTC
clone_size: .; v_call: TRBV6-2/TRBV6-3; j_call: TRBJ2-2; d_call: .; cdr3_aa: CASSPAGTVKELFF; cdr3_nt: TGTGCCAGCAGTCCCGCGGGGACAGTGAAGGAGCTGTTTTTT
clone_size: .; v_call: TRBV5-1; j_call: TRBJ2-2; d_call: .; cdr3_aa: CASSLALQRAGELFF; cdr3_nt: TGCGCCAGCAGCTTGGCCTTACAGAGGGCCGGGGAGCTGTTTTTT
clone_size: .; v_call: TRBV5-1; j_call: TRBJ2-5; d_call: .; cdr3_aa: CASSPKTSYQETQYF; cdr3_nt: TGCGCCAGCAGCCCAAAGACTAGTTACCAAGAGACCCAGTACTTC
clone_size: .; v_call: TRBV5-1; j_call: TRBJ2-3; d_call: .; cdr3_aa: CASSLEGLTTDTQYF; cdr3_nt: TGCGCCAGCAGCTTGGAGGGGCTAACCACAGATACGCAGTATTTC
clone_size: few; v_call: TRBV4-1; j_call: TRBJ2-3; d_call: TRBD2; cdr3_aa: CASSRRENTDTQYF; cdr3_nt: TGCGCCAGCAGCCGGCGGGAGAACACAGATACGCAGTATTTT
clone_size: few; v_call: TRBV7-2; j_call: TRBJ1-5; d_call: .; cdr3_aa: CASSPQAGQPQHF; cdr3_nt: TGTGCCAGCAGCCCCCAGGCAGGTCAGCCCCAGCATTTT
clone_size: few; v_call: TRBV20-1; j_call: TRBJ1-4; d_call: .; cdr3_aa: CSASRDPNEKLFF; cdr3_nt: TGCAGTGCTAGCAGGGATCCTAATGAAAAACTGTTTTTT